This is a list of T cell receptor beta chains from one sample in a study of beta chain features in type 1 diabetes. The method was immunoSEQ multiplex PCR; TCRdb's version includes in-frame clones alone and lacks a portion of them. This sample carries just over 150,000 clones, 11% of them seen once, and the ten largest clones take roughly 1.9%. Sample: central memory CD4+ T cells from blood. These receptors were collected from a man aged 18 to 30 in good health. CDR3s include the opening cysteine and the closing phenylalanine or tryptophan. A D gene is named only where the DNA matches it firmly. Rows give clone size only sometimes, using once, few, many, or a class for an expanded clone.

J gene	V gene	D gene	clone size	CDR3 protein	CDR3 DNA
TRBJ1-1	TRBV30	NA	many	CAWKQAREAFF	TGTGCCTGGAAACAGGCCCGGGAAGCTTTCTTT
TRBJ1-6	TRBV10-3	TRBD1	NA	CAISESRDRGAPLHF	TGTGCCATCAGTGAGTCCCGGGACAGGGGAGCACCCCTCCACTTT
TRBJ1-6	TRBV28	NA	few	CASSLRGQEWSVSPLHF	TGTGCCAGCAGTTTAAGGGGCCAGGAGTGGTCGGTTTCACCCCTCCACTTT
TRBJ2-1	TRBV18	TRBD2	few	CASSPGAGGRGSEQFF	TGTGCCAGCTCACCAGGAGCGGGAGGACGTGGGAGTGAGCAGTTCTTC
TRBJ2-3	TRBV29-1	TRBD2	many	CSVEARRGGTDTQYF	TGCAGCGTTGAAGCGCGGCGGGGGGGCACAGATACGCAGTATTTT
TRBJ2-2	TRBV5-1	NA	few	CASSKGLYTGELFF	TGCGCCAGCAGCAAGGGATTATACACCGGGGAGCTGTTTTTT
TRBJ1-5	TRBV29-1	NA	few	CSHGTRRGDNQPQHF	TGCAGCCATGGCACCCGGAGGGGAGACAATCAGCCCCAGCATTTT
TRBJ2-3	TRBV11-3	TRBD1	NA	CASSSGRTGGYTDTQYF	TGTGCCAGCAGCTCAGGCCGGACAGGGGGCTACACAGATACGCAGTATTTT
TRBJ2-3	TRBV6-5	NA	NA	CASTRDTTFTDTQYF	TGTGCCAGCACCCGCGACACCACATTCACAGATACGCAGTATTTT
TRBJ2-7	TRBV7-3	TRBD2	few	CASSLIAGEVYEQYF	TGTGCCAGCAGCTTAATAGCGGGAGAGGTCTACGAGCAGTACTTC
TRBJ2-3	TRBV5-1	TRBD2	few	CASSERAGGPTDTQYF	TGCGCCAGCAGCGAACGAGCGGGGGGACCCACAGATACGCAGTATTTT
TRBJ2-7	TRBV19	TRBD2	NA	CASAGAGHEQYF	TGTGCCAGCGCTGGAGCGGGGCACGAGCAGTACTTC
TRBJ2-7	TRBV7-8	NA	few	CASSLTYEQYF	TGTGCCAGCAGCTTGACCTACGAGCAGTACTTC
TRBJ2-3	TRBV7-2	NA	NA	CASSLESGDTQYF	TGTGCCAGCAGCTTAGAGTCCGGGGATACGCAGTATTTT